Each of the 14 T cell receptor beta chains below was sequenced from the same sample in a study of identical twins. TCRdb analysed the 5' RACE reads with MiXCR anew, one entry per CDR3 protein. The sample yields roughly 250,000 distinct CDR3 sequences, 11% to 15% seen once. The sample comprised memory (CD45RO+) T cells sorted from blood. These receptors all come from a young woman in good health.

This clonotype came up many times. The rearrangement joins TRBV20-1 to TRBJ1-1; a weak D match, TRBD1 (5 bases). CDR3 length equals 12 residues. Germline V gene data show CDR1 as DFQATT and CDR2 as SNEGSKA (reference sequence). The V and J ends lost 3 bases and 7 bases respectively, with 12 bases between them. The CDR3 here is CSARESGVEAFF. DNA for the CDR3: TGCAGTGCTAGGGAGTCGGGGGTTGAAGCTTTCTTT.

The chain couples TRBV11-2 to TRBJ2-1; 14 bases align to TRBD2. CDR3 length equals 17 residues. The V segment lost 5 bases and the J segment 3 bases; nucleotides outside the gene matches: 6. Germline-derived CDR1 and CDR2 are SGHAT and FQNNGV. This chain's CDR3 is CASSIYGTSGSYNEQFF. In DNA, the CDR3 is TGTGCCAGCAGCATATATGGGACTAGCGGGAGCTACAATGAGCAGTTCTTC. Filled out from reference TRBV11-2 and TRBJ2-1, the complete variable domain reads EAGVAQSPRYKIIEKRQSVAFWCNPISGHATLYWYQQILGQGPKLLIQFQNNGVVDDSQLPKDRFSAERLKGVDSTLKIQPAKLEDSAVYLCASSIYGTSGSYNEQFFGPGTRLTVL.

This clonotype was recorded a few times. The chain combines TRBV7-8 with TRBJ1-1; D not certain. CDR1 and CDR2 from the germline V gene are SGHVS and FQNEAQ. CDR3 length: 17 residues. V was cut by 3 bases and J by 0 bases, with 17 bases left in between. The CDR3 is CASSFPLREGMNTEAFF. The CDR3 DNA is TGTGCCAGCAGCTTTCCCCTACGGGAGGGCATGAACACTGAAGCTTTCTTT.

The V gene is TRBV18, the J gene TRBJ2-7, with unresolved D. Germline V gene lookup returns CDR1 KGHSH and CDR2 LQKENI. Deletions cut 0 bases from V and 3 bases from J, with 9 bases between. This CDR3 region has 14 residues. The CDR3 loop reads CASSPPSAIYEQYF. The DNA of the CDR3 is TGTGCCAGCTCACCACCGAGCGCGATCTACGAGCAGTACTTC. Full variable domain (outside the CDR3, taken from reference TRBV18 and TRBJ2-7): NAGVMQNPRHLVRRRGQEARLRCSPMKGHSHVYWYRQLPEEGLKFMVYLQKENIIDESGMPKERFSAEFPKEGPSILRIQQVVRGDSAAYFCASSPPSAIYEQYFGPGTRLTVT.

This clonotype has just a few counts. This chain uses TRBV30 with TRBJ2-1; the D is unclear. CDR3 length: 12 amino acids. CDR1 GTSNPN and CDR2 SVGIG come from the germline V gene (reference sequence). V was pared by 4 bases and J by 9 bases, with 13 bases between. For the CDR3, the DNA is TGTGCCTGGACCTCAGCAAGTGCTGAGCAGTTCTTC. Translating gives CAWTSASAEQFF.

This chain links TRBV7-9 with TRBJ1-5; D is ambiguous. The CDR3 is made up of 15 amino acids. Germline V gene lookup returns CDR1 SEHNR and CDR2 FQNEAQ (reference sequence). V shed 5 bases and J shed 0 bases, with 11 bases lying between them. The CDR3 DNA is TGTGCCAGCAGCCTCGACGGAAATAGCAATCAGCCCCAGCATTTT. This gives the protein CASSLDGNSNQPQHF.

J is TRBJ2-2 and V is TRBV6-2 or TRBV6-3; 7 nucleotides align to TRBD1. J gave up 5 bases and V 5 bases, and 5 bases lay outside the gene matches. The CDR3 runs to 14 residues. The germline V gene has CDR1 MNHEY and CDR2 SVGEGT. In DNA form, the CDR3 reads TGTGCCAGCAGTCACGGACAGGAAACCGGGGAGCTGTTTTTT. Amino acid sequence: CASSHGQETGELFF.

This clonotype was detected only a few times. The chain recombines TRBV5-6 with TRBJ2-3; D might be TRBD1 (5 bases). Trimming removed 2 bases from V and 12 bases from J, with 19 bases in between. Germline lookup yields CDR1 SGHDT and CDR2 YYEEEE. CDR3 length equals 14 residues. DNA for the CDR3: TGTGCCAGCAGCTTTCCCAGGGATGGGATAAAACAGTATTTT. Its translation: CASSFPRDGIKQYF.

This clonotype has just a few counts. The gene calls are TRBV20-1 and TRBJ1-1; D might be TRBD1 (5 bases). Germline CDR1 reads DFQATT; CDR2 reads SNEGSKA (reference sequence). The CDR3 loop spans 13 amino acids. Between the trimmed V and J ends, which lost 3 bases and 4 bases, there was a span of 12 bases. The CDR3 spells CSASSGGSTEAFF. CDR3 sequence (DNA): TGCAGTGCTAGTAGTGGGGGGAGCACTGAAGCTTTCTTT.

The V and J genes are TRBV3-1 and TRBJ1-6, with D uncertain. Germline-derived CDR1 and CDR2 are LGHDT and YNNKEL (reference sequence). This CDR3 contains 15 residues. Trimming shortened V by 4 bases and J by 9 bases, and 16 bases separated the two germline ends. CDR3 sequence reads: CASSPMTGLSSPLHF. The CDR3 nucleotides read TGTGCCAGCAGCCCGATGACGGGTCTGAGTTCACCCCTCCACTTT.

A few counts support this clonotype. The chain has TRBV10-1 and TRBJ2-2; D remains ambiguous. The CDR3 consists of 12 residues. Deletions cut 11 bases from V and 2 bases from J, with 9 bases between. Germline V gene lookup returns CDR1 WNHNN and CDR2 SYGVQD (reference sequence). CDR3 sequence reads: CAGDSNTGELFF. Here the CDR3 DNA reads TGCGCCGGCGATTCTAACACCGGGGAGCTGTTTTTT.

The V call is TRBV6-1, the J call TRBJ2-2; 7 bases are a match to TRBD1. This CDR3 is 15 amino acids long. CDR1 is MNHNS, CDR2 SASEGT, per germline. V trimming: 6 bases; J trimming: 4 bases; junction bases outside the gene matches: 8. The CDR3 protein is CASSPGQIFTGELFF. CDR3 in DNA: TGTGCCAGCAGCCCGGGACAGATCTTCACCGGGGAGCTGTTTTTT.

This clonotype was observed a handful of times. This CDR3 reads CASSYGRGLATDEQFF. CDR3 nucleotides: TGTGCCAGCAGTTATGGGCGCGGCTTGGCTACCGATGAGCAGTTCTTC. The V and J genes are TRBV6-5 and TRBJ2-1, with D unresolved. CDR3 length: 16 residues. Germline CDR1 is MNHEY and CDR2 is SVGAGI. V lost 3 bases and J 8 bases, leaving 20 bases between the germline ends.

This clonotype was detected a few times. The rearrangement links TRBV29-1 to TRBJ2-1; 10 nucleotides line up with TRBD1. This CDR3 is built from 13 residues. Germline V gives CDR1 SQVTM, CDR2 ANQGSEA. The V gene end was trimmed by 3 bases and the J gene end by 9 bases; junction bases not matched to a gene: 5. CDR3 nucleotide sequence: TGCAGCGTTGAGGGGACAGGGGATAGTGAGCAGTTCTTC. It codes for CSVEGTGDSEQFF.